One sample yielded the 10 T cell receptor beta chains listed below, sequenced in a study of a mutant IDH1 vaccine in newly diagnosed glioma. No antigen has been assigned to these receptors. Time point in this sample: week 35, safety follow-up. Topical imiquimod was applied with each vaccine dose, which held 300 ug of mutant IDH1 20-mer peptide. Repertoires were generated with immunoSEQ multiplex PCR, while TCRdb's copy carries only in-frame clones and drops some. Altogether 25,000 to 40,000 clones are present, 60% to 80% being singletons, with the ten largest covering about 9.3%. The material sequenced was PBMCs, taken from a glioma patient whose treatment included an IDH1 peptide vaccine. The source of these receptors is a woman aged 25 to 39 with glioma. Some clones in this sample may be carry-over from other donors' samples.

V gene TRBV2 combines with J gene TRBJ2-3; D gene ambiguous. Per the germline V gene, CDR1 is SNHLY and CDR2 is FYNNEI. The CDR3 has 11 amino acids. V was shortened by 5 bases and J by 5 bases, with 5 bases between the two germline ends. The CDR3 here is CASSIVDTQYF. The DNA of the CDR3 is TGTGCCAGCAGTATTGTAGATACGCAGTATTTT.

This chain connects TRBV10-3 to TRBJ2-1, with 7 bases lining up with TRBD2. Trimming cost V 8 bases and J 9 bases; bases outside gene matches: 10. Germline CDR1 is ENHRY and CDR2 is SYGVKD. CDR3 length: 13 amino acids. CDR3 bases: TGTGCCATCGACGGCGGGAGATTGGCTGAGCAGTTCTTC. Protein sequence: CAIDGGRLAEQFF.

This clone was found once. The V gene is TRBV2, the J gene TRBJ1-1, with 9 bases aligning to TRBD1. Germline V gene sequence: CDR1 SNHLY, CDR2 FYNNEI. The V segment lost 8 bases and the J segment 4 bases; nucleotides outside the gene matches: 2. The CDR3 has 12 residues. The DNA for the CDR3 is TGTGCCAGCGGGACAGGGACCACTGAAGCTTTCTTT. Amino acids: CASGTGTTEAFF.

This clone was found once. This chain joins TRBV9 and TRBJ2-7; weak D call: TRBD2 (6 bases). Germline-derived CDR1 and CDR2 are SGDLS and YYNGEE. The CDR3 contains 14 residues. Trimming left V 2 bases short and J 0 bases short, with 9 bases between. DNA for the CDR3: TGTGCCAGCAGCGTCGGGACTCTCTCCTACGAGCAGTACTTC. Translating it yields CASSVGTLSYEQYF.

The V gene is TRBV5-1, the J gene TRBJ1-2; 11 bases agree with TRBD1. This CDR3 is 15 amino acids long. CDR1 and CDR2 from the germline V gene are SGHRS and YFSETQ. Trimming removed 3 bases from V and 4 bases from J; junction bases left unmatched: 5. Written as DNA, the CDR3 is TGCGCCAGCAGCTCCGGGGACAGGGGGGGCTATGGCTACACCTTC. It encodes CASSSGDRGGYGYTF. The full variable domain, completed using reference TRBV5-1 and TRBJ1-2, is KAGVTQTPRYLIKTRGQQVTLSCSPISGHRSVSWYQQTPGQGLQFLFEYFSETQRNKGNFPGRFSGRQFSNSRSEMNVSTLELGDSALYLCASSSGDRGGYGYTFGSGTRLTVV.

This clone was counted once. V gene TRBV7-2 combines with J gene TRBJ2-7, with D tentatively TRBD1 or TRBD2 (5 bases each). V dropped 5 bases and J dropped 2 bases, with 13 bases sitting between them. CDR3 size: 14 residues. The V gene's germline CDR1 is SGHTA and CDR2 FQGNSA. CDR3: CASSQRGSPYEQYF. DNA for the CDR3: TGTGCCAGCAGCCAACGGGGCAGTCCCTACGAGCAGTACTTC.

This clone was counted a few times. V gene TRBV11-2 combines with J gene TRBJ1-5; TRBD1 might be the D (6 bases). Per germline, CDR1 SGHAT and CDR2 FQNNGV. CDR3 length: 13 residues. Trimming cost V 6 bases and J 3 bases, with 9 bases left between them. This CDR3 is CASRTGDNQPQHF. CDR3 bases: TGTGCCAGCAGGACAGGCGACAATCAGCCCCAGCATTTT.

J is TRBJ2-2 and V is TRBV11-2; 7 bases align to TRBD1. With V trimmed by 1 base and J by 3 bases, 5 bases remained unmatched. Germline CDR1 is SGHAT and CDR2 is FQNNGV. CDR3 length equals 16 residues. DNA of the CDR3: TGTGCCAGCAGCTTAGGGGGACAGACCCACACCGGGGAGCTGTTTTTT. Its translation is CASSLGGQTHTGELFF.

The CDR3 nucleotides read TGTGCCAGTACCCTTAGCGGGAGGGCCTACAATGAGCAGTTCTTC. Translated, it gives CASTLSGRAYNEQFF. J is TRBJ2-1 and V is TRBV19; TRBD2 matches at 11 bases. The germline V gene has CDR1 LNHDA and CDR2 SQIVND (reference sequence). The CDR3 contains 15 residues. J gave up 2 bases and V 7 bases, and 4 bases lay outside the gene matches.

CDR3 sequence reads: CASNTREARAYEQYF. The CDR3, as DNA: TGTGCCAGCAATACAAGGGAGGCCCGCGCCTACGAGCAGTACTTC. V is TRBV7-8 and J is TRBJ2-7; D might be TRBD2 (6 bases). Germline values: CDR1 SGHVS, CDR2 FQNEAQ. V lost 7 bases, J lost 2 bases, and 18 bases lay in between. CDR3 length: 15 amino acids.